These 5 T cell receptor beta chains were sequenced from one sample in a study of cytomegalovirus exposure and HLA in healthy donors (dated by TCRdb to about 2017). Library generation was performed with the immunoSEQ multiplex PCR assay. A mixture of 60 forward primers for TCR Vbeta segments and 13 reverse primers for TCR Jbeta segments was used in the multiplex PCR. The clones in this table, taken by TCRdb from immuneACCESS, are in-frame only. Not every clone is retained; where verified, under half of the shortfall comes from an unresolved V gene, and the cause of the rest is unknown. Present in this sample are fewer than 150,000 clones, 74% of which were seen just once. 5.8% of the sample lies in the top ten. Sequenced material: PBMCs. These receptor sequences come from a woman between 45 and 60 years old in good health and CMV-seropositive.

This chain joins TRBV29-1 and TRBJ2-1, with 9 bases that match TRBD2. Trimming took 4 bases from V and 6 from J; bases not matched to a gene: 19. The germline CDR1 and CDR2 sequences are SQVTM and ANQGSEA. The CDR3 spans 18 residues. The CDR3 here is CSVGLSAGGTHLANEQFF. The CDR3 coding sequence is TGCAGCGTTGGACTCTCGGCGGGGGGGACTCACTTAGCCAATGAGCAGTTCTTC.

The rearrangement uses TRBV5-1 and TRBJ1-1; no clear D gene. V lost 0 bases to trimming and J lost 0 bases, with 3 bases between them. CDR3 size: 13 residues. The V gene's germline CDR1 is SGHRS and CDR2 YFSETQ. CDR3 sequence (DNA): TGCGCCAGCAGCTTGGTATTGAACACTGAAGCTTTCTTT. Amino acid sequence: CASSLVLNTEAFF.

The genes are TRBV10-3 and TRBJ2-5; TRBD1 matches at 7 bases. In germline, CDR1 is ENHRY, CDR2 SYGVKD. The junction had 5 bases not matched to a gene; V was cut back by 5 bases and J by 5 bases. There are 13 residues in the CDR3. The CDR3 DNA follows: TGTGCCATCAGTTTACAGGGGTACGAGACCCAGTACTTC. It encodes CAISLQGYETQYF.

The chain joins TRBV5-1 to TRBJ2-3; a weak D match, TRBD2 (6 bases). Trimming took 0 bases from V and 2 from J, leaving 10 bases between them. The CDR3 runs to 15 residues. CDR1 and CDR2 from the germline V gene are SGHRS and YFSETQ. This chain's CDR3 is CASSLDGRDTDTQYF. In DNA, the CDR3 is TGCGCCAGCAGCTTGGACGGGAGAGACACAGATACGCAGTATTTT.

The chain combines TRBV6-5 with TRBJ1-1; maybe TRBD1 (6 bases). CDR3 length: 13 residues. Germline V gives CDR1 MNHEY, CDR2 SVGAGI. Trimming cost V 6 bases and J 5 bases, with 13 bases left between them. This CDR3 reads CASRRDRWTEAFF. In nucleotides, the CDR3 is TGTGCCAGCAGAAGAGACAGGTGGACTGAAGCTTTCTTT.